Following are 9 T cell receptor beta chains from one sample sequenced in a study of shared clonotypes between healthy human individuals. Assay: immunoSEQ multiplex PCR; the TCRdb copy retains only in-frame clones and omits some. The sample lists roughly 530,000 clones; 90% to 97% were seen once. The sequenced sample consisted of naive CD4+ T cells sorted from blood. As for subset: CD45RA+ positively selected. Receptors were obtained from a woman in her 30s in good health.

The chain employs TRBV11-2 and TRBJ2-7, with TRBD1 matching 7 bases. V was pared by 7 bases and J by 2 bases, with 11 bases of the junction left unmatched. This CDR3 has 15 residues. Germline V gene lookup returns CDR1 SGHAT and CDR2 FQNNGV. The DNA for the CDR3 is TGTGCCAGCAAGTTCCGGACAGGAGCAACCTACGAGCAGTACTTC. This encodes CASKFRTGATYEQYF.

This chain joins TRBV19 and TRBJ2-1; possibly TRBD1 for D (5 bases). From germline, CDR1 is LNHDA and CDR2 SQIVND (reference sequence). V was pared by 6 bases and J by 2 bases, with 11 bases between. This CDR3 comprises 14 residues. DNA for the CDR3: TGTGCCAGTAGGCAAGACAGCACCTACAATGAGCAGTTCTTC. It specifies CASRQDSTYNEQFF.

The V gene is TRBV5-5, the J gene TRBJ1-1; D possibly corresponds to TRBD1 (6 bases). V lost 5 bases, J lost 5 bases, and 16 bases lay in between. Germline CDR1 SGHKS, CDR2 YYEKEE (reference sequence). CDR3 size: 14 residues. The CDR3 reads CASSRRNRETEAFF. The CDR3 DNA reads TGTGCCAGCAGTAGGCGAAACAGGGAAACTGAAGCTTTCTTT.

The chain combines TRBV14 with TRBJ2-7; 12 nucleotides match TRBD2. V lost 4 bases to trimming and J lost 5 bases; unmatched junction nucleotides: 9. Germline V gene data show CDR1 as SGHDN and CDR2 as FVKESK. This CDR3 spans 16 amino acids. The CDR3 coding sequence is TGTGCCAGCAGCCTTCGAATGACTAGCGGGAGCAACGAGCAGTACTTC. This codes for CASSLRMTSGSNEQYF.

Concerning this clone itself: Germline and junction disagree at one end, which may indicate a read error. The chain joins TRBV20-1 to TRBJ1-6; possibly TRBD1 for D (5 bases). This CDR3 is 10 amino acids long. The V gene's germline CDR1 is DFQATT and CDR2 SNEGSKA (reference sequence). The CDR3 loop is CSATWGRSLF. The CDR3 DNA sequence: TGCAGTGCTACGTGGGGCAGGAGTCTTTTT.

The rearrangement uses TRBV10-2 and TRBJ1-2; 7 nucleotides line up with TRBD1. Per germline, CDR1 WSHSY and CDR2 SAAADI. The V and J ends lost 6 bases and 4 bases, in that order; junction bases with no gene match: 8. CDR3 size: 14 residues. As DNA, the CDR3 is TGCGCCAGCAGGAAGGGGGCGCGTGGCTATGGCTACACCTTC. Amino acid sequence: CASRKGARGYGYTF.

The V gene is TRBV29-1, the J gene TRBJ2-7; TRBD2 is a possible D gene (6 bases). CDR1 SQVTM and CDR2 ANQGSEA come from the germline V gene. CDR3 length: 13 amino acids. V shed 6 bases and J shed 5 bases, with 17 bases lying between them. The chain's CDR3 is CSVWRREMHEQYF. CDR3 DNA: TGCAGCGTGTGGCGGCGGGAAATGCACGAGCAGTACTTC.

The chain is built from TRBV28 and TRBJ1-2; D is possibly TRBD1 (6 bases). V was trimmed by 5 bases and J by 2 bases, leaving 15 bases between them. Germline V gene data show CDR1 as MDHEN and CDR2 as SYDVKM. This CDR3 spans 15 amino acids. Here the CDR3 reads CASSTLGAQNYGYTF. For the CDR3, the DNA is TGTGCCAGCAGTACGCTGGGGGCCCAAAACTATGGCTACACCTTC.

CDR3 DNA sequence: TGCGCCAGCAGCTTGGAATTTGGGGGAAGCTCCTACAATGAGCAGTTCTTC. This encodes CASSLEFGGSSYNEQFF. The chain is built from TRBV5-1 and TRBJ2-1, with D perhaps given as TRBD1 or TRBD2 (5 bases each). This CDR3 has 17 residues. Germline V gene sequence: CDR1 SGHRS, CDR2 YFSETQ. With 0 bases removed from V and 0 bases from J, the gap between germline ends came to 13 bases.